The rows below give T cell receptor beta chains drawn from one sample of a study of T cell responses to AZD1222 COVID-19 vaccine. The repertoire was sequenced with immunoSEQ multiplex PCR; TCRdb's copy has only in-frame clones and lacks some. The sample has 84,000 or so clones, 70% to 90% seen once. The sample was peripheral blood, taken on day 0 of AZD1222 vaccination. Receptors were obtained from an adult in good health. Both conserved end residues are part of each CDR3. The D gene is left open where the match is weak. Clone sizes are given selectively: once, few, many, or a class where the clone is expanded.

-	TRBV9	TRBD2	TRBJ2-1	TGTGCCAGCAGCACAGGGACTAGCGGGTCCTACAATGAGCAGTTCTTC	CASSTGTSGSYNEQFF
few	TRBV6-6	TRBD2	TRBJ2-5	TGTGCCAGCAGTTTTAACGCGGGAGGACAAGAGACCCAGTACTTC	CASSFNAGGQETQYF
-	TRBV5-4	TRBD1	TRBJ2-3	TGTGCCAGCAGCCGTAAATACGGACAGGGCACAGATACGCAGTATTTT	CASSRKYGQGTDTQYF
-	TRBV5-1	-	TRBJ2-3	TGCGCCAGCAGCTTGGCTCAGAATACAATAGGCCTGGGGGCTGATACGCAGTATTTT	CASSLAQNTIGLGADTQYF
few	TRBV11-2	-	TRBJ1-4	TGTGCCAGCAGTTCGACAGCGGTTTCTGAAAAACTGTTTTTT	CASSSTAVSEKLFF
-	TRBV14	TRBD2	TRBJ2-7	TGTGCCAGCAGCCACGAGACTAGCGGGAGGGTATCCTACGAGCAGTACTTC	CASSHETSGRVSYEQYF
-	TRBV3-1/TRBV3-2	-	TRBJ2-2	TGTGCCAGCAGCTCCACGAACACCGGGGAGCTGTTTTTT	CASSSTNTGELFF
-	TRBV6-5	TRBD2	TRBJ2-7	TGTGCCAGCACCTCTCGTTGGGAGGGATACGAGCAGTACTTC	CASTSRWEGYEQYF
-	TRBV28	-	TRBJ2-4	TGTGCCAGCAGCACATTAGCCAAAAACATTCAGTACTTC	CASSTLAKNIQYF
-	TRBV7-9	-	TRBJ2-3	TGTGCCAGCAGCTATCTCACAGATACGCAGTATTTT	CASSYLTDTQYF
-	TRBV24-1	TRBD1	TRBJ2-4	TGTGCCACCAGTGATTTTTGGCAGGGACAGGCCAAAAACATTCAGTACTTC	CATSDFWQGQAKNIQYF
-	TRBV5-1	TRBD1	TRBJ1-2	TGCGCCAGCAGACATCCTGACAGGGGTAGTGGCTACACCTTC	CASRHPDRGSGYTF
-	TRBV6-2/TRBV6-3	-	TRBJ2-7	TGTGCCAGCAGTTACTCGATAGCGGAGACCTACGAGCAGTACTTC	CASSYSIAETYEQYF
-	TRBV11-2	TRBD1	TRBJ1-5	TGTGCCAGCAGCTTAGTTGGTGGGACAGGGAGTCAGCCCCAGCATTTT	CASSLVGGTGSQPQHF
-	TRBV29-1	-	TRBJ2-3	TGCAGCGTAGCTACCGGGACTAGCACAGATACGCAGTATTTT	CSVATGTSTDTQYF
-	TRBV27	TRBD1	TRBJ1-1	TGTGCCAGCAGTCGACAGGGGGCGGGGAACACTGAAGCTTTCTTT	CASSRQGAGNTEAFF
-	TRBV4-3	-	TRBJ2-7	TGCGCCAGCAGCCAAGCGGACCGCTACGAGCAGTACTTC	CASSQADRYEQYF
-	TRBV5-8	-	TRBJ1-5	TGTGCCAGCAGCTTGGGTGGGGGCCACAATCAGCCCCAGCATTTT	CASSLGGGHNQPQHF
-	TRBV6-5	TRBD2	TRBJ2-1	TGTGCCATAAGATCTGGGACTAGCGGCTACAATGAGCAGTTCTTC	CAIRSGTSGYNEQFF
once	TRBV6-5	TRBD2	TRBJ2-2	TGTGCCAGCATGCGGGAGGCCACCGGGGAGCTGTTTTTT	CASMREATGELFF
-	TRBV7-9	TRBD2	TRBJ2-7	TGTGCCAGCAGCCCAGAGGCATCGGGAGGTGGCCACGAGCAGTACTTC	CASSPEASGGGHEQYF
-	TRBV7-9	-	TRBJ1-5	TGTGCCAGCAGCTTAGAGGGGCAGGGAAACCAGCCCCAGCATTTT	CASSLEGQGNQPQHF
once	TRBV7-9	-	TRBJ1-1	TGTGCCAGCAGCTTAGGGCAGGGCAGGACTGAAGCTTTCTTT	CASSLGQGRTEAFF
-	TRBV6-1	-	TRBJ1-2	TGTGCCAGCAGTGAAACCTCCTTCGGGTGGGAGACATCGAACTATGGCTACACCTTC	CASSETSFGWETSNYGYTF
-	TRBV11-2	-	TRBJ1-2	TGTGCCAGCAGCTTAGATCCCCGGTATGGCTACACCTTC	CASSLDPRYGYTF
-	TRBV2	-	TRBJ2-1	TGTGCCAGCTTGGCCCCCTACAATGAGCAGTTCTTC	CASLAPYNEQFF
-	TRBV25-1	TRBD1	TRBJ2-3	TGTGCCAGCAGTCGGACAGGGGAAGATACGCAGTATTTT	CASSRTGEDTQYF
-	TRBV5-1	-	TRBJ1-6	TGCGCCAGCAGCTTGGACCGGTGGACACAAAATTCACCCCTCCACTTT	CASSLDRWTQNSPLHF
-	TRBV6-2/TRBV6-3	TRBD1	TRBJ1-5	TGTGCCAGCAGTTACGAGACAGGGACTAGCAATCAGCCCCAGCATTTT	CASSYETGTSNQPQHF
-	TRBV7-9	-	TRBJ2-7	TGTGCCAGCAGCTTAAGTGGACCGAAGGCAGGGTCCTACGAGCAGTACTTC	CASSLSGPKAGSYEQYF
-	TRBV19	-	TRBJ1-6	TGTGCCAGTAGTCTCCCACAGGGATCCTCAGGCTCACCCCTCCACTTT	CASSLPQGSSGSPLHF
once	TRBV2	-	TRBJ1-5	TGTGCCAGCAGTGACGGGGGGCGCGTTGGGAATCAGCCCCAGCATTTT	CASSDGGRVGNQPQHF
-	TRBV7-3	-	TRBJ1-6	TGTGCCAGCAGCTCCCGGGGTAATTCACCCCTCCACTTT	CASSSRGNSPLHF
-	TRBV10-3	TRBD1	TRBJ2-6	TGTGCCATCAGTGATGGGACAGGGGGCCGGGCTGGGGCCAACGTCCTGACTTTC	CAISDGTGGRAGANVLTF
-	TRBV10-1	TRBD2	TRBJ2-1	TGCGCCAGCAGACTGGGACTAGCGGGAGCCGATGAGCAGTTCTTC	CASRLGLAGADEQFF
-	TRBV5-6	-	TRBJ2-7	TGTGCCAGCAGCTTGGGGCAGGGTACTTCTGAGCAGTACTTC	CASSLGQGTSEQYF
-	TRBV9	TRBD2	TRBJ2-2	TGTGCCAGCAGCGTAGACCCCCCGGCGGGAGCTACTCGGACCGGGGAGCTGTTTTTT	CASSVDPPAGATRTGELFF
-	TRBV5-1	-	TRBJ1-2	TGCGCCAGCAGTGCTGTGAGGGAGGACGGCTACACCTTC	CASSAVREDGYTF
-	TRBV10-1	-	TRBJ2-7	TGCGCCAGCAGTTATCTCAGGGACTCGGGAGAGCAGTACTTC	CASSYLRDSGEQYF
-	TRBV29-1	TRBD1	TRBJ2-1	TGCAGCGTTGAAGCTTCCGGGACAGGGGGTCCGAATGAGCAGTTCTTC	CSVEASGTGGPNEQFF
few	TRBV7-9	TRBD1	TRBJ2-7	TGTGCCAGCAGCTTAGATTGGGACAGGTCAGGGCAGTACTTC	CASSLDWDRSGQYF
-	TRBV9	TRBD2	TRBJ2-1	TGTGCCAGCAGCACTTACAGCGGGAGCTCCTACAATGAGCAGTTCTTC	CASSTYSGSSYNEQFF
-	TRBV11-3	-	TRBJ2-2	TGTGCCAGCAGCGGTGGGACGAACACCGGGGAGCTGTTTTTT	CASSGGTNTGELFF
-	TRBV14	-	TRBJ2-5	TGTGCCAGCAGGGGTACGGGGGCCCAGTACCAAGAGACCCAGTACTTC	CASRGTGAQYQETQYF